These T cell receptor beta chains were read from a single sample in a study of T cell responses to AZD1222 COVID-19 vaccine. Sequenced by immunoSEQ multiplex PCR; TCRdb stores in-frame clones only, minus some. The sample has over 65,000 clones, more than 80% seen once. The source was peripheral blood, collected on day 0 of AZD1222 vaccination. These receptors all stem from an adult in good health. CDR3s include the opening cysteine and the closing phenylalanine or tryptophan. The D gene is left open where the match is weak. Not all rows give a size; the values are once, few, many and, for expanded clones, a class.

TRBJ2-4 | - | TRBV7-2 | 16 | TRBD2 | CASSLELAGAKNIQYF | TGTGCCAGCAGCTTAGAGCTAGCGGGGGCCAAAAACATTCAGTACTTC
TRBJ2-3 | - | TRBV6-4 | 14 | - | CASSEKGGTDTQYF | TGTGCCAGCAGTGAAAAGGGGGGAACAGATACGCAGTATTTT
TRBJ1-2 | - | TRBV19 | 15 | - | CASSMIGGIGYGYTF | TGTGCCAGTAGTATGATCGGGGGGATCGGCTATGGCTACACCTTC
TRBJ2-3 | - | TRBV27 | 14 | - | CASRVLLSTDTQYF | TGTGCCAGCCGAGTCTTACTTAGCACAGATACGCAGTATTTT
TRBJ2-1 | - | TRBV5-1 | 16 | - | CASSYIQQGKMNEQFF | TGCGCCAGCAGCTACATCCAACAGGGAAAAATGAATGAGCAGTTCTTC
TRBJ2-5 | once | TRBV28 | 15 | TRBD2 | CASIPGGGAVETQYF | TGTGCCAGCATCCCTGGCGGGGGGGCTGTTGAGACCCAGTACTTC
TRBJ2-2 | - | TRBV28 | 15 | TRBD2 | CASTSGGALAGELFF | TGTGCCAGCACTAGCGGGGGGGCCCTGGCCGGGGAGCTGTTTTTT
TRBJ2-7 | - | TRBV12-3/TRBV12-4 | 12 | TRBD1 | CASSLGQGAQYF | TGTGCCAGCAGTTTAGGACAGGGCGCGCAGTACTTC
TRBJ1-2 | - | TRBV15 | 17 | - | CATSRAGTGVSIYGYTF | TGTGCCACCAGCAGGGCCGGTACGGGAGTTAGCATCTATGGCTACACCTTC
TRBJ1-4 | - | TRBV19 | 14 | - | CASSSPGGGEKLFF | TGTGCCAGTAGCTCCCCGGGGGGAGGTGAAAAACTGTTTTTT
TRBJ1-2 | once | TRBV28 | 15 | TRBD1 | CASSQTGDLNYGYTF | TGTGCCAGCAGTCAGACAGGGGATCTTAACTATGGCTACACCTTC
TRBJ1-1 | - | TRBV10-2 | 14 | - | CASSEMYWNTEAFF | TGCGCCAGCAGTGAGATGTATTGGAACACTGAAGCTTTCTTT
TRBJ1-5 | - | TRBV28 | 15 | - | CASSRAQGGVQPQHF | TGTGCCAGCAGCCGTGCACAGGGTGGGGTCCAGCCCCAGCATTTT
TRBJ2-7 | - | TRBV18 | 15 | TRBD1 | CASSQGQEASYEQYF | TGTGCCAGCTCACAGGGACAGGAAGCTTCCTACGAGCAGTACTTC
TRBJ1-6 | - | TRBV28 | 15 | - | CASYDRGAANSPLHF | TGTGCCAGCTACGATCGGGGGGCAGCGAATTCACCCCTCCACTTT
TRBJ1-2 | - | TRBV9 | 18 | TRBD1 | CASSVGLGDRWGDYGYTF | TGTGCCAGCAGCGTAGGGTTGGGGGACAGGTGGGGCGACTATGGCTACACCTTC
TRBJ1-5 | once | TRBV5-5 | 15 | - | CASSPIGDSNQPQHF | TGTGCCAGCAGCCCTATTGGGGACTCTAATCAGCCCCAGCATTTT
TRBJ2-1 | - | TRBV24-1 | 13 | - | CATSDFAGNEQFF | TGTGCCACCAGTGATTTCGCGGGGAATGAGCAGTTCTTC
TRBJ1-1 | - | TRBV20-1 | 14 | - | CSASKELRGTEAFF | TGCAGTGCTAGTAAAGAACTTCGGGGCACTGAAGCTTTCTTT
TRBJ1-6 | - | TRBV3-1/TRBV3-2 | 14 | TRBD1 | CASTRTGAYSPLHF | TGTGCCAGCACCAGGACAGGAGCCTATTCACCCCTCCACTTT
TRBJ2-3 | - | TRBV5-1 | 14 | TRBD1 | CASSLTGITDTQYF | TGCGCCAGCAGCCTGACAGGGATCACAGATACGCAGTATTTT
TRBJ2-7 | - | TRBV7-9 | 14 | - | CASSEQLSAYEQYF | TGTGCCAGCAGCGAACAGTTATCCGCCTACGAGCAGTACTTC
TRBJ2-1 | - | TRBV11-3 | 16 | - | CASSSQGGSSYNEQFF | TGTGCCAGCAGCAGCCAGGGGGGGAGCTCCTACAATGAGCAGTTCTTC
TRBJ2-3 | - | TRBV5-4 | 14 | TRBD1 | CASSRTGSTDTQYF | TGTGCCAGCAGCCGGACAGGGAGTACAGATACGCAGTATTTT
TRBJ2-7 | - | TRBV10-3 | 13 | - | CAISGVAGYEQYF | TGTGCCATCAGTGGGGTAGCCGGGTACGAGCAGTACTTC
TRBJ2-7 | - | TRBV12-5 | 10 | - | CASGSYEQYF | TGTGCTAGTGGCTCCTACGAGCAGTACTTC
TRBJ2-5 | once | TRBV5-6 | 13 | - | CASSLADQETQYF | TGTGCCAGCAGTTTAGCGGACCAAGAGACCCAGTACTTC